A selection of T cell receptor beta chains follows, all from one sample in a study of T cell responses to AZD1222 COVID-19 vaccine. Produced via immunoSEQ multiplex PCR; TCRdb's table is partial and in-frame only. The table lists about 84,000 clones, approximately 85% of them singletons. The sample consisted of peripheral blood, taken 28 days after the second AZD1222 dose. Source of these receptors: an adult who received the AZD1222 COVID-19 vaccine. The CDR3 runs from the conserved cysteine through the conserved F or W. A D gene is named only where the DNA matches it firmly. Clone size is given for some rows only: seen once, a few or many times, or a class if the clone is expanded.

d_call clone_size j_call v_call cdr3_nt cdr3_aa
. . TRBJ1-5 TRBV29-1 TGCAGCGTTGTAGGGTCAGGAGGCAATCAGCCCCAGCATTTT CSVVGSGGNQPQHF
. . TRBJ1-3 TRBV3-1/TRBV3-2 TGTGCCAGCAGCCAAGCCGGGACATCTGGAAACACCATATATTTT CASSQAGTSGNTIYF
TRBD1 . TRBJ1-2 TRBV10-3 TGTGCCATCAGCCCACGGCGGGACAGGAGAATCTATGGCTACACCTTC CAISPRRDRRIYGYTF
TRBD1 . TRBJ1-1 TRBV6-5 TGTGCCAGCAGAAGGGCAGGACAGGGGAACACTGAAGCTTTCTTT CASRRAGQGNTEAFF
TRBD1 . TRBJ2-2 TRBV15 TGTGCCACCAGCAGAGGAGGGACAGGGAGTAAAACCGGGGAGCTGTTTTTT CATSRGGTGSKTGELFF
. . TRBJ1-3 TRBV27 TGTGCCAGCAGTTCGACCGGCCCCTCTGGAAACACCATATATTTT CASSSTGPSGNTIYF
. once TRBJ2-2 TRBV11-2 TGTGCCAGCAGCTTTGTTGGGCCGAACACCGGGGAGCTGTTTTTT CASSFVGPNTGELFF
. . TRBJ2-3 TRBV12-3/TRBV12-4 TGTGCCAGCAGTTTTGGAACAGATACGCAGTATTTT CASSFGTDTQYF
. once TRBJ2-7 TRBV3-1/TRBV3-2 TGTGCCAGCAGCGCGGGGAACGGTAGGTACGAGCAGTACTTC CASSAGNGRYEQYF
. many TRBJ1-1 TRBV2 TGTGCCAGCAAGCGGACGGAGGTAGTGAACACTGAAGCTTTCTTT CASKRTEVVNTEAFF
. . TRBJ1-2 TRBV7-9 TGTGCCAGCAGCTTAGACCTCAATAACTATGGCTACACCTTC CASSLDLNNYGYTF
TRBD1 . TRBJ2-3 TRBV18 TGTGCCAGCTCGGATCGGACAGGGCGCACAGATACGCAGTATTTT CASSDRTGRTDTQYF